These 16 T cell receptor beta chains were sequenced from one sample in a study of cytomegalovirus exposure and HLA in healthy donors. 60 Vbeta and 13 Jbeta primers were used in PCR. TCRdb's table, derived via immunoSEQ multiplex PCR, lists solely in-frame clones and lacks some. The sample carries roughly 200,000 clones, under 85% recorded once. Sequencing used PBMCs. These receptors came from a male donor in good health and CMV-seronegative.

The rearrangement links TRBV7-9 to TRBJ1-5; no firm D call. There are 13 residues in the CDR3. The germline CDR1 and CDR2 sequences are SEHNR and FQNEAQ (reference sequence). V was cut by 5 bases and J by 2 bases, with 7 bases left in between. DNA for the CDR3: TGTGCCAGCAGCCCCCCGGGCAATCAGCCCCAGCATTTT. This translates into CASSPPGNQPQHF.

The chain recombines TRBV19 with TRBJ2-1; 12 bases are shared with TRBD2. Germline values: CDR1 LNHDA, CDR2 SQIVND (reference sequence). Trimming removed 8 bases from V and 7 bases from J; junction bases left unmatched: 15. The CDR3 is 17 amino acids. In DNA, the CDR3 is TGTGCCAGTCTCGGCGGGAGACTAGCGGGGGTGGGGAATGAGCAGTTCTTC. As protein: CASLGGRLAGVGNEQFF. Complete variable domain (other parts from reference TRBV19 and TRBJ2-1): DGGITQSPKYLFRKEGQNVTLSCEQNLNHDAMYWYRQDPGQGLRLIYYSQIVNDFQKGDIAEGYSVSREKKESFPLTVTSAQKNPTAFYLCASLGGRLAGVGNEQFFGPGTRLTVL.

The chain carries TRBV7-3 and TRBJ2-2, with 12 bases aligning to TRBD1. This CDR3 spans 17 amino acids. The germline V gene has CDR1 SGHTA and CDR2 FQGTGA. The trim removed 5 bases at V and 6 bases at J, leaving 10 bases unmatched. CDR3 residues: CASSARDRGRGAGELFF. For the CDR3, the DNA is TGTGCCAGCAGCGCCCGGGACAGGGGGCGCGGCGCCGGGGAGCTGTTTTTT.

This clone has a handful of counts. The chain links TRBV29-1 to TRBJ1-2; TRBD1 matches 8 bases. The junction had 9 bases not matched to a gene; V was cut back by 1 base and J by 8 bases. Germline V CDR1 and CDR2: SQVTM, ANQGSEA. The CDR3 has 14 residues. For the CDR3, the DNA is TGCAGCGTTGAAGCCTATAGGACAGGGTACGGCTACACCTTC. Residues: CSVEAYRTGYGYTF.

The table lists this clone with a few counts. CDR3 nucleotides: TGTGCCAGCAGTTGGACAGGGGGCGTGAATCAGCCCCAGCATTTT. This gives the protein CASSWTGGVNQPQHF. The chain has TRBV6-1 and TRBJ1-5; the match to TRBD1 covers 11 bases. V lost 5 bases, J lost 4 bases, and 4 bases stayed unmatched. The CDR3 contains 15 residues. The germline gives CDR1 MNHNS, CDR2 SASEGT.

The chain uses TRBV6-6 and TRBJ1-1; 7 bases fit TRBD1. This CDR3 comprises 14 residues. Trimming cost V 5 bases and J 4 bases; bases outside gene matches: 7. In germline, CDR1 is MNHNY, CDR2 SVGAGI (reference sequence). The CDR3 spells CASSRRRGATEAFF. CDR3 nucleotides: TGTGCCAGCAGTCGACGCAGGGGGGCCACTGAAGCTTTCTTT.

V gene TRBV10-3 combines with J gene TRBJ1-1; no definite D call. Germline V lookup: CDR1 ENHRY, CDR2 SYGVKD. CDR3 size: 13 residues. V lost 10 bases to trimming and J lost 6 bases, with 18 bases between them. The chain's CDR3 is CASRSGVLAEAFF. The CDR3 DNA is TGTGCCAGCAGAAGCGGGGTGTTAGCTGAAGCTTTCTTT.

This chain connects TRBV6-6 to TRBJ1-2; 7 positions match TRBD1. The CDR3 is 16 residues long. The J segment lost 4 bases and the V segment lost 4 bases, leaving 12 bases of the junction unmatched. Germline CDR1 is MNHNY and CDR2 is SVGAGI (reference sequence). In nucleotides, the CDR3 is TGTGCCAGCAGTTTAGAGCCGAGGGGGCAAGGCTATGGCTACACCTTC. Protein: CASSLEPRGQGYGYTF.

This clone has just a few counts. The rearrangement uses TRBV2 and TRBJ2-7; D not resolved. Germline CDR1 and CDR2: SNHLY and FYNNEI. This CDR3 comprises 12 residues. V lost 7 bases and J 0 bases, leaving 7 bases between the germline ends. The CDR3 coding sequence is TGTGCCAGCACTTTCCTCTCCTACGAGCAGTACTTC. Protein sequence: CASTFLSYEQYF.

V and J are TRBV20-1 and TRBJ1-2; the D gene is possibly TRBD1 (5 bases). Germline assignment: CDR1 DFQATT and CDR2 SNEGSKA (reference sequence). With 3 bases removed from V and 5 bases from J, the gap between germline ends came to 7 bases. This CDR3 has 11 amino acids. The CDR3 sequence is CSARAGYGYTF. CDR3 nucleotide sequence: TGCAGTGCTAGGGCAGGGTATGGCTACACCTTC.

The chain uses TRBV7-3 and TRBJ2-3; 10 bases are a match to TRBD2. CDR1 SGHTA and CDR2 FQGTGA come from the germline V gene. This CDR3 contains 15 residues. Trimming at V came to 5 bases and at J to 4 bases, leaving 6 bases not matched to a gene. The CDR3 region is CASSQAGGPADTQYF. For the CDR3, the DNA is TGTGCCAGCAGCCAAGCGGGGGGGCCTGCAGATACGCAGTATTTT.

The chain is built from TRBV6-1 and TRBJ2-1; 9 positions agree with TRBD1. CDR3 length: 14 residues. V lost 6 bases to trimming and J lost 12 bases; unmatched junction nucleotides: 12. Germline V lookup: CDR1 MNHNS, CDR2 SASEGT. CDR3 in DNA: TGTGCCAGCAGGATCCCTTATGAGACAGGGGGGCAGTTCTTC. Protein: CASRIPYETGGQFF.

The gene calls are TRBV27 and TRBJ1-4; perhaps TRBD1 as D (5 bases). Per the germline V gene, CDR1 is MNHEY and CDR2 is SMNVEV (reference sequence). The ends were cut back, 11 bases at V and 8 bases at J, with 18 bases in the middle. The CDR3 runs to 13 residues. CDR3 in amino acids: CASRRGGGEKLFF. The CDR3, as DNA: TGTGCCTCCAGGCGGGGTGGGGGAGAAAAACTGTTTTTT.

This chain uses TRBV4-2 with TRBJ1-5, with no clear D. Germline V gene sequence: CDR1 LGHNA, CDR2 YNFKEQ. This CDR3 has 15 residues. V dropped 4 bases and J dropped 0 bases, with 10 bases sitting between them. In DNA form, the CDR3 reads TGTGCCAGCAGCCCGACATGGAATAGCAATCAGCCCCAGCATTTT. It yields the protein CASSPTWNSNQPQHF.

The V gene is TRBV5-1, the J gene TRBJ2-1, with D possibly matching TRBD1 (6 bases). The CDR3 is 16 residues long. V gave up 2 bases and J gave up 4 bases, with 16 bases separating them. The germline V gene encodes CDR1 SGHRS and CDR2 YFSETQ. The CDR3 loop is CASSFGDWQGYNEQFF. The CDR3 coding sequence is TGCGCCAGCAGCTTCGGAGACTGGCAGGGGTACAATGAGCAGTTCTTC.

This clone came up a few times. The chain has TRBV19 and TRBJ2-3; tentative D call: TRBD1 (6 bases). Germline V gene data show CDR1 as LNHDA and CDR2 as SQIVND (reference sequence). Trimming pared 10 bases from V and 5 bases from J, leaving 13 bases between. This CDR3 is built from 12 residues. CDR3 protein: CATGARGDTQYF. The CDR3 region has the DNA TGTGCCACAGGGGCCCGGGGAGATACGCAGTATTTT.